These T cell receptor beta chains were read from a single sample in a study of blood T cell repertoires in COVID-19. The protocol was immunoSEQ multiplex PCR, while the TCRdb copy is restricted to in-frame clones and leaves out a portion. The table includes under 300,000 clones, approximately 83% detected once. Sequenced material: PBMCs or T cells enriched from blood (not recorded which). Receptors were obtained from a man aged 45-65 years who had recovered from COVID-19. Both conserved end residues are part of each CDR3. Fields, in order: CDR3 length, D gene, V gene, clone size, J gene, CDR3 DNA, CDR3 protein. D genes are given only for firm matches. Clone size is not always given. Where it is, it says once, few, many or a class for expanded clones.

CDR3 length: 16
D gene: -
V gene: TRBV9
clone size: -
J gene: TRBJ2-2
CDR3 DNA: TGTGCCAGCAGCGCCCCAGCCGGGGAGAGCACCGGGGAGCTGTTTTTT
CDR3 protein: CASSAPAGESTGELFF

CDR3 length: 14
D gene: TRBD1
V gene: TRBV24-1
clone size: -
J gene: TRBJ2-7
CDR3 DNA: TGTGCCACCAGTTCCGGGACAGCACTCTACGAGCAGTACTTC
CDR3 protein: CATSSGTALYEQYF

CDR3 length: 16
D gene: -
V gene: TRBV2
clone size: -
J gene: TRBJ2-1
CDR3 DNA: TGTGCCAGCAGTGAGGCCAGACTTTCCTTGTACAATGAGCAGTTCTTC
CDR3 protein: CASSEARLSLYNEQFF

CDR3 length: 14
D gene: TRBD1
V gene: TRBV5-1
clone size: -
J gene: TRBJ1-1
CDR3 DNA: TGCGCCAGCAGCCAGACAGGGGATCCCCGGTACGCTTTCTTT
CDR3 protein: CASSQTGDPRYAFF

CDR3 length: 16
D gene: TRBD2
V gene: TRBV4-2
clone size: -
J gene: TRBJ2-1
CDR3 DNA: TGTGCCAGCAGCCAAGTGGCTAGCGGGGGGGCCAATGAGCAGTTCTTC
CDR3 protein: CASSQVASGGANEQFF

CDR3 length: 14
D gene: TRBD1
V gene: TRBV25-1
clone size: -
J gene: TRBJ1-2
CDR3 DNA: TGTGCCAGCAGTGAGGGACAGAGAAACTATGGCTACACCTTC
CDR3 protein: CASSEGQRNYGYTF

CDR3 length: 13
D gene: -
V gene: TRBV24-1
clone size: -
J gene: TRBJ1-5
CDR3 DNA: TGTGCCACCAGTGATTTGCCCGATCAGCCCCAGCATTTT
CDR3 protein: CATSDLPDQPQHF

CDR3 length: 11
D gene: -
V gene: TRBV10-3
clone size: -
J gene: TRBJ2-1
CDR3 DNA: TGTGCCATCAGGACACTAGCTTGGCAGTTCTTC
CDR3 protein: CAIRTLAWQFF

CDR3 length: 14
D gene: -
V gene: TRBV5-1
clone size: -
J gene: TRBJ2-7
CDR3 DNA: TGCGCCAGCAGCCGCGAGACAGGTCCCTACGAGCAGTACTTC
CDR3 protein: CASSRETGPYEQYF

CDR3 length: 13
D gene: -
V gene: TRBV13
clone size: -
J gene: TRBJ2-7
CDR3 DNA: TGTGCCAGCAGCTTGTTGGGGCACTACGAGCAGTACTTC
CDR3 protein: CASSLLGHYEQYF

CDR3 length: 15
D gene: -
V gene: TRBV21-1
clone size: once
J gene: TRBJ2-7
CDR3 DNA: TGTGCCAGCAGCAAAGCGTGGATAGGGGGCTACGAGCAGTACTTC
CDR3 protein: CASSKAWIGGYEQYF

CDR3 length: 12
D gene: -
V gene: TRBV5-3
clone size: -
J gene: TRBJ1-6
CDR3 DNA: TGTGCCAGAAGCAAGACCCAGCGGTCCCTCCACTTT
CDR3 protein: CARSKTQRSLHF

CDR3 length: 13
D gene: -
V gene: TRBV5-1
clone size: -
J gene: TRBJ1-2
CDR3 DNA: TGCGCCAGCAGCTTGGTTCCCGGTTATGGCTACACCTTC
CDR3 protein: CASSLVPGYGYTF

CDR3 length: 13
D gene: -
V gene: TRBV12-3/TRBV12-4
clone size: -
J gene: TRBJ1-2
CDR3 DNA: TGTGCCAGCAGTAGTACAGTTTCCTATGGCTACACCTTC
CDR3 protein: CASSSTVSYGYTF

CDR3 length: 16
D gene: -
V gene: TRBV5-4
clone size: -
J gene: TRBJ1-2
CDR3 DNA: TGTGCCAGCAGTTGGGACCGCAGGGGAGGGGACTATGGCTACACCTTC
CDR3 protein: CASSWDRRGGDYGYTF

CDR3 length: 16
D gene: TRBD1
V gene: TRBV15
clone size: -
J gene: TRBJ1-1
CDR3 DNA: TGTGCCACCCGGGTGGGGACAGGGAGCCAGGGGGGTGAAGCTTTCTTT
CDR3 protein: CATRVGTGSQGGEAFF

CDR3 length: 14
D gene: -
V gene: TRBV27
clone size: few
J gene: TRBJ1-5
CDR3 DNA: TGTGCCAGCAGTTTAGAGTCTAGCAATCAGCCCCAGCATTTT
CDR3 protein: CASSLESSNQPQHF

CDR3 length: 13
D gene: TRBD1
V gene: TRBV6-5
clone size: -
J gene: TRBJ2-3
CDR3 DNA: TGTGCCAGCAAAGGGGGCCTCGAAGATACGCAGTATTTT
CDR3 protein: CASKGGLEDTQYF

CDR3 length: 16
D gene: TRBD2
V gene: TRBV19
clone size: -
J gene: TRBJ2-2
CDR3 DNA: TGTGCCAGTAGTATCCCTAGCGGGAGGTTGGCCGGGGAGCTGTTTTTT
CDR3 protein: CASSIPSGRLAGELFF

CDR3 length: 15
D gene: -
V gene: TRBV6-2/TRBV6-3
clone size: -
J gene: TRBJ2-2
CDR3 DNA: TGTGCCAGCAGTCGCCTATCCCTCCACACCGGGGAGCTGTTTTTT
CDR3 protein: CASSRLSLHTGELFF

CDR3 length: 15
D gene: -
V gene: TRBV5-4
clone size: -
J gene: TRBJ2-6
CDR3 DNA: TGTGCCAGCAGGCGCCGGGACTCTGGGGCCAACGTCCTGACTTTC
CDR3 protein: CASRRRDSGANVLTF

CDR3 length: 15
D gene: -
V gene: TRBV5-1
clone size: -
J gene: TRBJ1-2
CDR3 DNA: TGCGCCAGCAGACCAGACCCAAAGGGGGTCTATGGCTACACCTTC
CDR3 protein: CASRPDPKGVYGYTF

CDR3 length: 17
D gene: -
V gene: TRBV4-3
clone size: -
J gene: TRBJ2-7
CDR3 DNA: TGCGCCAGCAGCCGGTCGAACTACGGGCCAGAGGGTCACGAGCAGTACTTC
CDR3 protein: CASSRSNYGPEGHEQYF

CDR3 length: 16
D gene: TRBD1
V gene: TRBV6-4
clone size: -
J gene: TRBJ2-1
CDR3 DNA: TGTGCCAGCAGTCGGACAGGGGGGGGCTCCTACAATGAGCAGTTCTTC
CDR3 protein: CASSRTGGGSYNEQFF

CDR3 length: 15
D gene: TRBD1
V gene: TRBV25-1
clone size: -
J gene: TRBJ2-7
CDR3 DNA: TGTGCCAGCAGTGAACCCGGGACAGGGAGGTACGAGCAGTACTTC
CDR3 protein: CASSEPGTGRYEQYF

CDR3 length: 15
D gene: -
V gene: TRBV4-1
clone size: -
J gene: TRBJ1-5
CDR3 DNA: TGCGCCAGCAGCCCAGGACGGGATTATCGTCAGCCCCAGCATTTT
CDR3 protein: CASSPGRDYRQPQHF

CDR3 length: 19
D gene: TRBD1
V gene: TRBV5-1
clone size: -
J gene: TRBJ1-6
CDR3 DNA: TGCGCCAGCAGCTTGAGGGACGGGACAGGTAGCTCCTATAATTCACCCCTCCACTTT
CDR3 protein: CASSLRDGTGSSYNSPLHF

CDR3 length: 13
D gene: TRBD1
V gene: TRBV29-1
clone size: -
J gene: TRBJ2-7
CDR3 DNA: TGCAGCGTGTCTGAAGGGGGCGGATACGAGCAGTACTTC
CDR3 protein: CSVSEGGGYEQYF

CDR3 length: 14
D gene: TRBD1
V gene: TRBV19
clone size: -
J gene: TRBJ1-2
CDR3 DNA: TGTGCCAGTAGTGGCCCGACAGGGGGCGATGGCTACACCTTC
CDR3 protein: CASSGPTGGDGYTF

CDR3 length: 14
D gene: TRBD1
V gene: TRBV28
clone size: -
J gene: TRBJ2-1
CDR3 DNA: TGTGCCAGCAGTATCAGGGGGTCCTACAATGAGCAGTTCTTC
CDR3 protein: CASSIRGSYNEQFF

CDR3 length: 14
D gene: TRBD2
V gene: TRBV6-5
clone size: -
J gene: TRBJ2-7
CDR3 DNA: TGTGCCAGCAGTTACGGTAGTAGCGGGAAGGAGCAGTACTTC
CDR3 protein: CASSYGSSGKEQYF

CDR3 length: 14
D gene: TRBD2
V gene: TRBV19
clone size: -
J gene: TRBJ2-7
CDR3 DNA: TGTGCCAGTAGTACAACGGGACTAGGCTACGAGCAGTACTTC
CDR3 protein: CASSTTGLGYEQYF

CDR3 length: 16
D gene: TRBD2
V gene: TRBV6-2/TRBV6-3
clone size: -
J gene: TRBJ2-5
CDR3 DNA: TGTGCCAGCAGTAAATTCCCGCGGCTAGCGGAAGAGACCCAGTACTTC
CDR3 protein: CASSKFPRLAEETQYF

CDR3 length: 14
D gene: TRBD1
V gene: TRBV18
clone size: -
J gene: TRBJ2-3
CDR3 DNA: TGTGCCAGCTCACGGGACCGACAGGGCGATACGCAGTATTTT
CDR3 protein: CASSRDRQGDTQYF

CDR3 length: 15
D gene: TRBD1
V gene: TRBV6-2/TRBV6-3
clone size: -
J gene: TRBJ1-1
CDR3 DNA: TGTGCCAGCAGTGACCAGACAGGGGGCAACACTGAAGCTTTCTTT
CDR3 protein: CASSDQTGGNTEAFF

CDR3 length: 15
D gene: -
V gene: TRBV2
clone size: few
J gene: TRBJ1-5
CDR3 DNA: TGTGCCAGCACCGAGGAGGGGAGAGGCAATCAGCCCCAGCATTTT
CDR3 protein: CASTEEGRGNQPQHF

CDR3 length: 15
D gene: TRBD1
V gene: TRBV4-2
clone size: -
J gene: TRBJ2-7
CDR3 DNA: TGTGCCAGCAGCCAAGAGCGCGACAGGGGTTACGAGCAGTACTTC
CDR3 protein: CASSQERDRGYEQYF

CDR3 length: 15
D gene: -
V gene: TRBV19
clone size: -
J gene: TRBJ2-7
CDR3 DNA: TGTGCCAGTAGTCCCTGGGCTAGCGAACCCTACGAGCAGTACTTC
CDR3 protein: CASSPWASEPYEQYF

CDR3 length: 13
D gene: -
V gene: TRBV9
clone size: -
J gene: TRBJ1-1
CDR3 DNA: TGTGCCAGCAGCGTAGCTCGGAACACTGAAGCTTTCTTT
CDR3 protein: CASSVARNTEAFF

CDR3 length: 15
D gene: -
V gene: TRBV5-6
clone size: -
J gene: TRBJ1-3
CDR3 DNA: TGTGCCAGCAGCCCACCGAGGACAGCAGGAAACACCATATATTTT
CDR3 protein: CASSPPRTAGNTIYF

CDR3 length: 13
D gene: -
V gene: TRBV30
clone size: -
J gene: TRBJ1-5
CDR3 DNA: TGTGCCTGGAGTGAAGGGGTGGTTCAGCCCCAGCATTTT
CDR3 protein: CAWSEGVVQPQHF

CDR3 length: 15
D gene: -
V gene: TRBV10-3
clone size: -
J gene: TRBJ2-3
CDR3 DNA: TGTGCCATCAGTGTCCTACTCACTAGCACAGATACGCAGTATTTT
CDR3 protein: CAISVLLTSTDTQYF

CDR3 length: 16
D gene: TRBD1
V gene: TRBV27
clone size: -
J gene: TRBJ2-2
CDR3 DNA: TGTGCCAGCAGTTTGCGGACAGGCCCCGACACCGGGGAGCTGTTTTTT
CDR3 protein: CASSLRTGPDTGELFF

CDR3 length: 15
D gene: TRBD2
V gene: TRBV9
clone size: -
J gene: TRBJ2-1
CDR3 DNA: TGTGCCAGCAGCGCCGGGACTAGCGGGAGCCATGAGCAGTTCTTC
CDR3 protein: CASSAGTSGSHEQFF

CDR3 length: 15
D gene: -
V gene: TRBV5-4
clone size: -
J gene: TRBJ2-7
CDR3 DNA: TGTGCCAGCAGCTTGGGTGGGGCCGGCGCTTACGAGCAGTACTTC
CDR3 protein: CASSLGGAGAYEQYF

CDR3 length: 14
D gene: -
V gene: TRBV2
clone size: -
J gene: TRBJ2-2
CDR3 DNA: TGTGCCAGCAGTGTCGCCAGGGTCACCGGGGAGCTGTTTTTT
CDR3 protein: CASSVARVTGELFF